This TCR beta chain was captured by sequencing in a study of control samples from healthy donors and cancer patients. The CDR3 runs 15 residues. Germline V gene lookup returns CDR1 LNHNV and CDR2 YYDKDF (reference sequence). V was clipped by 5 bases and J by 0 bases; unmatched bases: 4. Clones were read by immunoSEQ multiplex PCR, and TCRdb kept only the in-frame ones, dropping some. This table has roughly 59,000 clones, more than 90% appearing once. The sequence was collected from a man aged 40-49 years with colorectal cancer. The sample consisted of PBMCs. The rearrangement uses TRBV15 and TRBJ1-5, with TRBD1 matching 7 bases. DNA of the CDR3: TGTGCCACCAGCCAGGGACAGCCTAGCAATCAGCCCCAGCATTTT. Translating gives CATSQGQPSNQPQHF.